The 18 T cell receptor beta chains below were found in one sample sequenced in a study. A single record per CDR3 protein comes from TCRdb applying MiXCR to the 5' RACE reads. The repertoire holds around 37,000 distinct CDR3 sequences, with approximately 31% as singletons. The sequenced material came from memory CD4+ T cells sorted from a lymph node. Subset reported: memory CD4+ T cells, CD4+CD45RO+CD25-. The receptor source for this set is a female donor with breast cancer.

The chain employs TRBV4-1 and TRBJ2-1; 10 positions match TRBD1. Germline CDR1 is MGHRA and CDR2 is YSYEKL. With 0 bases clipped from V and 2 bases from J, the junction kept 1 base outside the gene matches. The CDR3 runs to 16 residues. The CDR3 DNA is TGCGCCAGCAGCCAAGAAGGACAGGGGGCCTACAATGAGCAGTTCTTC. This translates into CASSQEGQGAYNEQFF.

The genes are TRBV10-3 and TRBJ2-1; 7 bases are shared with TRBD2. This CDR3 has 15 residues. The germline V gene encodes CDR1 ENHRY and CDR2 SYGVKD. Trimming at V came to 4 bases and at J to 3 bases, leaving 6 bases not matched to a gene. The chain's CDR3 is CAISALAEDYNEQFF. The CDR3 DNA is TGTGCCATCAGTGCGCTAGCGGAAGACTACAATGAGCAGTTCTTC.

Only a few counts were recorded for this clonotype. The chain carries TRBV6-5 and TRBJ2-7; D possibly uses TRBD1 or TRBD2 (5 bases each). Trimming removed 4 bases from V and 0 bases from J, with 7 bases in between. Germline CDR1 reads MNHEY; CDR2 reads SVGAGI. This CDR3 is built from 13 residues. The CDR3 here is CASSLGDSYEQYF. In DNA form, the CDR3 reads TGTGCCAGCAGTTTGGGGGACTCCTACGAGCAGTACTTC.

This clonotype appeared a few times. V and J are TRBV5-1 and TRBJ2-5, with D uncertain. The CDR3 loop spans 12 amino acids. Trimming left V 5 bases short and J 1 base short, with 6 bases between. CDR1 is SGHRS and CDR2 is YFSETQ in the germline V gene. DNA for the CDR3: TGCGCCAGCAGACGGGTCCAAGAGACCCAGTACTTC. Translating it yields CASRRVQETQYF.

The chain combines TRBV6-1 with TRBJ2-7; D is unclear. Deletions cut 8 bases from V and 1 base from J, with 12 bases between. Looked up from germline, CDR1 is MNHNS and CDR2 is SASEGT. The length of the CDR3 is 13 residues. The CDR3 region is CASDSARSYEQYF. The DNA of the CDR3 is TGTGCCAGCGACTCAGCTAGGTCCTACGAGCAGTACTTC.

The gene calls are TRBV28 and TRBJ2-2; D unclear. CDR1 MDHEN and CDR2 SYDVKM come from the germline V gene. V shed 4 bases and J shed 5 bases, with 8 bases lying between them. CDR3 length equals 13 residues. CDR3 sequence (DNA): TGTGCCAGCAGTTGGGGTCCGACCGGGGAGCTGTTTTTT. Its protein product is CASSWGPTGELFF. Full variable domain (outside the CDR3, taken from reference TRBV28 and TRBJ2-2): DVKVTQSSRYLVKRTGEKVFLECVQDMDHENMFWYRQDPGLGLRLIYFSYDVKMKEKGDIPEGYSVSREKKERFSLILESASTNQTSMYLCASSWGPTGELFFGEGSRLTVL.

This clonotype came up many times. The CDR3 coding sequence is TGCGCCAGCAGCCAAGATGTGAGGGTGAAGACCCAGTACTTC. This codes for CASSQDVRVKTQYF. The chain employs TRBV4-1 and TRBJ2-5, with a possible D match to TRBD2 (5 bases). Looked up from germline, CDR1 is MGHRA and CDR2 is YSYEKL. The length of the CDR3 is 14 residues. V lost 0 bases to trimming and J lost 6 bases, with 11 bases between them.

This clonotype occurred a few times. The rearrangement joins TRBV7-8 to TRBJ1-1, with D tentatively TRBD1 (6 bases). Germline V CDR1 and CDR2: SGHVS, FQNEAQ. This CDR3 has 13 residues. Trimming shortened V by 5 bases and J by 11 bases, and 18 bases separated the two germline ends. CDR3 in amino acids: CASSISEGVGAFF. CDR3 nucleotides: TGTGCCAGCAGCATATCAGAGGGGGTTGGGGCTTTCTTT.

V gene TRBV20-1 combines with J gene TRBJ1-2; 7 bases align to TRBD1. Unmatched junction bases numbered 4, after V lost 3 bases and J lost 3 bases. CDR1 and CDR2 (germline): DFQATT, SNEGSKA (reference sequence). The length of the CDR3 is 13 residues. In nucleotides, the CDR3 is TGCAGTGCTAGGGAGGGGGCAGACTATGGCTACACCTTC. Protein product: CSAREGADYGYTF.

This clonotype was counted ten times or more. The J gene is TRBJ1-5, the V gene TRBV20-1, with 7 bases lining up with TRBD1. After removal of 3 bases from V and 5 bases from J, the junction contained 10 bases not matched to a gene. The CDR3 consists of 15 residues. Per germline, CDR1 DFQATT and CDR2 SNEGSKA (reference sequence). The CDR3 nucleotides are TGCAGTGCTAGGGGGCGACAGGGAGGCTATCAGCCCCAGCATTTT. Protein sequence: CSARGRQGGYQPQHF.

The chain couples TRBV28 to TRBJ2-4, with D possibly matching TRBD2 (7 bases). In germline, CDR1 is MDHEN, CDR2 SYDVKM. CDR3 length: 17 amino acids. V lost 8 bases to trimming and J lost 8 bases, with 28 bases between them. As DNA, the CDR3 is TGTGCCAGCGAGGGGAGCGGGGCTAGAGGGGGTATGGACATTCAGTACTTC. Amino acid sequence: CASEGSGARGGMDIQYF. The full variable domain, its missing parts supplied by reference TRBV28 and TRBJ2-4, is DVKVTQSSRYLVKRTGEKVFLECVQDMDHENMFWYRQDPGLGLRLIYFSYDVKMKEKGDIPEGYSVSREKKERFSLILESASTNQTSMYLCASEGSGARGGMDIQYFGAGTRLSVL.

The rearrangement uses TRBV2 and TRBJ2-7; D is unresolved. CDR3 length: 10 amino acids. In germline, CDR1 is SNHLY, CDR2 FYNNEI. Trimming stripped 5 bases from V and 9 bases from J, with 8 bases between. The CDR3 nucleotides read TGTGCCAGCAGTTCAGGACCGCAGTACTTC. It is translated as CASSSGPQYF.

The chain employs TRBV6-5 and TRBJ2-5, with D perhaps being TRBD1 or TRBD2 (5 bases each). The length of the CDR3 is 16 residues. Germline assignment: CDR1 MNHEY and CDR2 SVGAGI. Deletions cut 4 bases from V and 4 bases from J, with 19 bases between. For the CDR3, the DNA is TGTGCCAGCAGTTTCCTTTCGGCAGTTGGGGGAGAGACCCAGTACTTC. This translates into CASSFLSAVGGETQYF.

This clonotype was observed a few times. The chain couples TRBV7-9 to TRBJ1-1; no firm D call. The CDR3 consists of 15 residues. V was shortened by 6 bases and J by 1 base, with 15 bases between the two germline ends. Germline V CDR1 and CDR2: SEHNR, FQNEAQ (reference sequence). In DNA form, the CDR3 reads TGTGCCAGCAGACCCCCAAGGACGGCGAACACTGAAGCTTTCTTT. Translated: CASRPPRTANTEAFF.

This clonotype has a handful of counts. V usage is TRBV4-1 and J usage is TRBJ1-4; TRBD1 aligns across 9 bases. The CDR3 runs 15 residues. The germline gives CDR1 MGHRA, CDR2 YSYEKL. Trimming took 1 base from V and 6 from J; bases not matched to a gene: 3. CDR3: CASSQVRQGDEKLFF. The CDR3 DNA follows: TGCGCCAGCAGCCAAGTAAGACAGGGGGATGAAAAACTGTTTTTT.

This clonotype was seen at least ten times. V gene TRBV7-2 combines with J gene TRBJ2-7; no firm D call. Trimming cost V 5 bases and J 7 bases, with 21 bases left between them. The CDR3 runs 15 residues. Germline CDR1 is SGHTA and CDR2 is FQGNSA. CDR3 DNA sequence: TGTGCCAGCAGCCGTTCCTCCCTACTTATTGTGGAGCAGTACTTC. This gives the protein CASSRSSLLIVEQYF.

The sample holds a few counts of this clonotype. V gene TRBV20-1 combines with J gene TRBJ1-1, with TRBD1 identical over 8 bases. After removal of 0 bases from V and 8 bases from J, the junction contained 8 bases not matched to a gene. The CDR3 contains 14 residues. The germline V gene encodes CDR1 DFQATT and CDR2 SNEGSKA (reference sequence). The CDR3 nucleotides read TGCAGTGCTAGAGACGGCACAGGGGGAATAGAAGCTTTCTTT. Amino acids: CSARDGTGGIEAFF.

This clonotype has only a few counts. The chain combines TRBV5-4 with TRBJ2-7; D might be TRBD1 or TRBD2, each matching 5 bases. The germline V gene has CDR1 SGHNT and CDR2 YYREEE (reference sequence). V was cut by 4 bases and J by 5 bases, with 13 bases left in between. This CDR3 region has 13 residues. The CDR3 DNA follows: TGTGCCAGCAGCCGGGACCTTCGGGACGAGCAGTACTTC. This codes for CASSRDLRDEQYF.